The next 4 T cell receptor beta chains were all read from a single sample in a study of shared T cell receptors in the human thymus. Assay: immunoSEQ multiplex PCR; the TCRdb copy retains only in-frame clones and omits some. The data show about 730,000 clones, 70% to 90% seen once. This sample also appeared in a second study, on human thymus T cells.

The source material was thymocytes. The receptors here all came from a girl younger than two with a congenital heart defect.

The DNA of the CDR3 is TGTGCCAGCAGTTCGGACAGGGAGTCGGAGACCCAGTACTTC. This encodes CASSSDRESETQYF. This chain links TRBV5-4 with TRBJ2-5, with 8 bases aligning to TRBD1. The germline gives CDR1 SGHNT, CDR2 YYREEE (reference sequence). The CDR3 runs 14 residues. Trimming removed 5 bases from V and 5 bases from J; junction bases left unmatched: 8.

The chain uses TRBV27 and TRBJ2-3; 14 bases agree with TRBD2. Germline values: CDR1 MNHEY, CDR2 SMNVEV (reference sequence). The CDR3 runs 16 residues. The V and J ends lost 5 bases and 4 bases, in that order; junction bases with no gene match: 5. The CDR3 loop reads CASSPGLAGGPDTQYF. As DNA, the CDR3 is TGTGCCAGCAGTCCCGGACTAGCGGGGGGCCCAGATACGCAGTATTTT.

This chain uses TRBV6-1 with TRBJ1-2; 8 positions match TRBD1. After removal of 1 base from V and 4 bases from J, the junction contained 5 bases not matched to a gene. Germline CDR1 MNHNS, CDR2 SASEGT. This CDR3 is 15 amino acids long. In DNA form, the CDR3 reads TGTGCCAGCAGTGAAGGGACAGGGAACCCCTATGGCTACACCTTC. Its protein is CASSEGTGNPYGYTF.

J is TRBJ1-4 and V is TRBV28; 9 bases are a match to TRBD1. CDR1 and CDR2 (germline): MDHEN, SYDVKM. After removal of 5 bases from V and 8 bases from J, the junction contained 15 bases not matched to a gene. The CDR3 covers 17 residues. The CDR3 loop reads CASSVDRGSSVVEKLFF. The CDR3 DNA is TGTGCCAGCAGTGTAGACAGGGGGTCGTCGGTGGTCGAAAAACTGTTTTTT.